This T cell receptor delta chain is from a study of Vδ1+ human thymocytes. Whole-study findings and limits: In the thymus, TRG and TRD repertoires looked highly polyclonal with Gaussian CDR3 lengths.

Sequences come from RNA converted to cDNA by reverse transcription. Multiplex PCR used pooled V-gene forward primers and a constant-region reverse primer to amplify CDR3s. TCRdb fed the multiplex PCR reads into CATT to redo clone calling. This table has about 55,000 delta-chain clones, about a sixth appearing once. Germline V gene lookup returns CDR1 TSWWSYY and CDR2 QGS. The CDR3 has 19 amino acids. Of note for this clone: Its matching antigen is unknown. An end of the junction does not agree with germline; a read error may underlie this.

The sequence came from a boy under two years old who had congenital heart surgery. This chain connects TRDV1 to TRDJ1; 12 nucleotides line up with TRDD3. The sequenced material came from Vdelta1+ gamma-delta thymocytes from the thymus. Documented subset: FACS-sorted CD3+ TCRalphabeta- TCRVdelta1+ TCRVdelta2- thymocytes. CDR3 sequence (DNA): TGTGCTCTTGGGGACCCCCCTTCCACTGGGGGATACTACACCGATAAACCCATCTTT. Residues: CALGDPPSTGGYYTDKPIF.